A single sample is the source of the 20 T cell receptor beta chains below, sequenced in a study of T cells after yellow fever vaccination. TCRdb re-derived calls from the 5' RACE reads in MiXCR, one entry per CDR3 protein. The data show approximately 250,000 distinct CDR3 sequences, with about 5.2% seen just once and less than 3.5% held by the top ten. This specimen consisted of CD4+ T cells sorted from PBMCs, obtained on the day of the yellow fever booster vaccination. These receptor sequences come from a man between 18 and 35 years old who received the YFV17D yellow fever vaccine.

The sample holds many counts of this clonotype. The J gene is TRBJ2-5, the V gene TRBV15; D ambiguous. V was trimmed by 3 bases and J by 5 bases, leaving 13 bases between them. Per germline, CDR1 LNHNV and CDR2 YYDKDF (reference sequence). The CDR3 covers 14 residues. The CDR3 DNA sequence: TGTGCCACCAGCAGGGACGTATCTAAGGAGACCCAGTACTTC. As protein: CATSRDVSKETQYF. Complete variable domain (other parts from reference TRBV15 and TRBJ2-5): DAMVIQNPRYQVTQFGKPVTLSCSQTLNHNVMYWYQQKSSQAPKLLFHYYDKDFNNEADTPDNFQSRRPNTSFCFLDIRSPGLGDTAMYLCATSRDVSKETQYFGPGTRLLVL.

This clonotype was observed many times. The J gene is TRBJ1-6, the V gene TRBV5-4; 9 nucleotides match TRBD1. Germline V gene data show CDR1 as SGHNT and CDR2 as YYREEE (reference sequence). This CDR3 contains 14 residues. Germline trimming cut 3 bases from V and 7 bases from J; bases unmatched to any gene: 2. The CDR3 sequence is CASSSTGGNSPLHF. CDR3 in DNA: TGTGCCAGCAGCTCGACAGGGGGAAATTCACCCCTCCACTTT.

The chain recombines TRBV7-9 with TRBJ1-1, with 7 bases fitting TRBD1. V trimming: 2 bases; J trimming: 5 bases; junction bases outside the gene matches: 5. Looked up from germline, CDR1 is SEHNR and CDR2 is FQNEAQ (reference sequence). This CDR3 region has 14 residues. Written as DNA, the CDR3 is TGTGCCAGCAGCTTATCAGGGGGAACTACTGAAGCTTTCTTT. This sequence encodes CASSLSGGTTEAFF.

Many counts were recorded for this clonotype. This chain links TRBV7-2 with TRBJ2-2, with TRBD2 identical over 8 bases. Trimming at V came to 5 bases and at J to 7 bases, leaving 9 bases not matched to a gene. CDR3 length: 15 amino acids. Germline V CDR1 and CDR2: SGHTA, FQGNSA. CDR3 in amino acids: CASSQSRGGHGELFF. The DNA of the CDR3 is TGTGCCAGCAGCCAGTCCCGGGGGGGCCACGGGGAGCTGTTTTTT. Drawing the rest from reference TRBV7-2 and TRBJ2-2, the complete variable domain is GAGVSQSPSNKVTEKGKDVELRCDPISGHTALYWYRQSLGQGLEFLIYFQGNSAPDKSGLPSDRFSAERTGGSVSTLTIQRTQQEDSAVYLCASSQSRGGHGELFFGEGSRLTVL.

Ten or more counts support this clonotype. The J gene is TRBJ2-5, the V gene TRBV25-1; D gene ambiguous. The germline V gene encodes CDR1 MGHDK and CDR2 SYGVNS. CDR3 length: 11 residues. V dropped 4 bases and J dropped 6 bases, with 6 bases sitting between them. CDR3 in amino acids: CASSAKQTQYF. CDR3 bases: TGTGCCAGCAGTGCTAAGCAGACCCAGTACTTC.

The chain couples TRBV11-2 to TRBJ2-5; 7 bases map to TRBD1. With 5 bases clipped from V and 4 bases from J, the junction kept 10 bases outside the gene matches. This CDR3 comprises 15 residues. CDR1 and CDR2 (germline): SGHAT, FQNNGV. The DNA of the CDR3 is TGTGCCAGCAGCCTCCGACAGGGTTGGAGAGAGACCCAGTACTTC. The encoded protein is CASSLRQGWRETQYF.

The rearrangement links TRBV19 to TRBJ1-4; D is undetermined. CDR1 is LNHDA and CDR2 is SQIVND in the germline V gene (reference sequence). This CDR3 has 16 amino acids. The V and J ends lost 11 bases and 1 base respectively, with 20 bases between them. The CDR3 sequence is CASVRRSGVTNEKLFF. In DNA form, the CDR3 reads TGTGCCTCAGTACGTCGCAGCGGGGTAACTAATGAAAAACTGTTTTTT.

This clonotype was observed many times. The J gene is TRBJ2-1, the V gene TRBV7-2; maybe TRBD1 (5 bases). Germline V gives CDR1 SGHTA, CDR2 FQGNSA. The ends were cut back, 2 bases at V and 9 bases at J, with 8 bases in the middle. The CDR3 spans 12 residues. The CDR3, as DNA: TGTGCCAGCAGCTTAAGGGGCAGTGAGCAGTTCTTC. Translating gives CASSLRGSEQFF.

Many counts were recorded for this clonotype. The V call is TRBV5-1, the J call TRBJ2-5; TRBD1 is a possible D gene (6 bases). The CDR3 spans 14 residues. Trimming stripped 2 bases from V and 2 bases from J, with 10 bases between. CDR1 and CDR2 (germline): SGHRS, YFSETQ. CDR3 region: CASSFQGLQETQYF. In nucleotides, the CDR3 is TGCGCCAGCAGCTTCCAGGGGTTGCAAGAGACCCAGTACTTC.

This clonotype has a handful of counts. The V and J genes are TRBV7-9 and TRBJ1-2; D not certain. CDR3 length: 10 residues. The germline CDR1 and CDR2 sequences are SEHNR and FQNEAQ (reference sequence). Trimming shortened V by 6 bases and J by 10 bases, and 9 bases separated the two germline ends. The CDR3 here is CASSREFYTF. The CDR3 DNA sequence: TGTGCCAGCAGTAGGGAATTCTACACCTTC.

This clonotype was detected ten times or more. The chain couples TRBV20-1 to TRBJ2-4, with a tentative D call TRBD2 (5 bases). The germline V and J ends were trimmed by 7 bases and 0 bases, with 10 bases remaining between them. From germline, CDR1 is DFQATT and CDR2 SNEGSKA (reference sequence). This CDR3 has 13 residues. In DNA, the CDR3 is TGCAGTGGGGGAGTTCTAGCCAAAAACATTCAGTACTTC. Translation gives CSGGVLAKNIQYF.

This clonotype was seen repeatedly, ten times or more. The chain is built from TRBV5-1 and TRBJ2-1, with D unresolved. V lost 0 bases to trimming and J lost 15 bases, with 13 bases between them. Looked up from germline, CDR1 is SGHRS and CDR2 is YFSETQ. This CDR3 has 12 amino acids. The CDR3, as DNA: TGCGCCAGCAGCTTGGTGGATGGGTCGGGGTTCTTC. It specifies CASSLVDGSGFF.

The CDR3: CASRTSNYGYTF. The CDR3 DNA is TGCGCCAGCCGCACATCTAACTATGGCTACACCTTC. This chain connects TRBV5-1 to TRBJ1-2; D is undetermined. The CDR3 runs to 12 residues. From germline, CDR1 is SGHRS and CDR2 YFSETQ. Trimming shortened V by 7 bases and J by 0 bases, and 7 bases separated the two germline ends.

This clonotype was seen more than once but under ten times. The chain links TRBV7-9 to TRBJ1-2; TRBD1 matches at 12 bases. Germline CDR1 and CDR2: SEHNR and FQNEAQ (reference sequence). V lost 5 bases and J lost 3; bases outside the gene matches: 7. This CDR3 contains 16 residues. CDR3 in amino acids: CASSLGQGALDYGYTF. The CDR3 region has the DNA TGTGCCAGCAGCCTGGGACAGGGGGCTTTGGACTATGGCTACACCTTC.

This clonotype has a count of ten or more. The DNA for the CDR3 is TGTGCCATCAACCATGGTAGGGGGACTGAAGCTTTCTTT. Its protein product is CAINHGRGTEAFF. The chain has TRBV10-3 and TRBJ1-1; D is perhaps TRBD1 (6 bases). The germline V gene has CDR1 ENHRY and CDR2 SYGVKD. The germline V and J ends were trimmed by 7 bases and 5 bases, with 14 bases remaining between them. The length of the CDR3 is 13 residues.

V is TRBV2 and J is TRBJ2-5, with TRBD1 identical over 7 bases. CDR1 and CDR2 (germline): SNHLY, FYNNEI. This CDR3 region has 13 residues. Unmatched junction bases numbered 5, after V lost 8 bases and J lost 2 bases. The CDR3 region has the DNA TGTGCCAGCGAGAGGGGGCGGCAAGAGACCCAGTACTTC. Residues: CASERGRQETQYF.

The rearrangement links TRBV20-1 to TRBJ2-2; weak D call: TRBD2 (6 bases). The CDR3 is 14 amino acids. CDR1 is DFQATT, CDR2 SNEGSKA, per germline (reference sequence). Trimming took off 6 bases at V and 4 bases at J, with 15 bases between the two ends. CDR3 sequence (DNA): TGCAGTGCCAAGGACTACCCCAGCACCGGGGAGCTGTTTTTT. It is translated as CSAKDYPSTGELFF.

This clonotype was seen repeatedly, ten times or more. The rearrangement joins TRBV5-8 to TRBJ2-7, with 11 bases lining up with TRBD1. Germline V gene sequence: CDR1 SGHTS, CDR2 YDEGEE. This CDR3 is built from 15 residues. The ends lost 3 bases at V and 3 bases at J; junction bases unmatched: 5. The CDR3 DNA sequence: TGTGCCAGCAGCTCCCGGGACAGGGGGGTCTACGAGCAGTACGTC. Protein: CASSSRDRGVYEQYV.

In this sample, this clonotype turned up many times. This rearrangement joins TRBV4-3 to TRBJ1-2, with D perhaps matching TRBD1 (6 bases). The germline gives CDR1 LGHNA, CDR2 YSLEER. The CDR3 contains 15 residues. The V gene lost 3 bases and the J gene lost 1 base, with 12 bases spanning the gap. The CDR3 region has the DNA TGCGCCAGCAGCCACCTAGGGGGTGGTAACTATGGCTACACCTTC. It yields the protein CASSHLGGGNYGYTF.

This clonotype has just a few counts. The genes are TRBV7-2 and TRBJ2-3; 11 bases map to TRBD2. Germline CDR1 reads SGHTA; CDR2 reads FQGNSA. This CDR3 spans 17 amino acids. V shed 5 bases, J shed 0 bases, and the junction held 7 bases outside the gene matches. Here the CDR3 DNA reads TGTGCCAGCAGCCCCTCTAGCGGGGGGAGTAGCACAGATACGCAGTATTTT. The encoded protein is CASSPSSGGSSTDTQYF.